What follows are 27 T cell receptor beta chains derived from one specimen sequenced in a study of T-cell memory formation after mild COVID-19. A single record per CDR3 protein comes from TCRdb applying MiXCR to the 5' RACE reads. The table shows around 370,000 distinct CDR3 sequences, with about 21% occurring only once. Sequencing was carried out using PBMCs or a T cell subset sorted from them (not recorded which). The receptor set was obtained from an adult woman who had mild COVID-19 (a few samples of this study predate the infection). Cell type and time point are not known.

The table lists this clonotype with many counts. The V gene is TRBV27, the J gene TRBJ2-3; 7 bases are a match to TRBD2. V trimming: 4 bases; J trimming: 1 base; junction bases outside the gene matches: 5. This CDR3 spans 15 amino acids. CDR1 is MNHEY and CDR2 is SMNVEV in the germline V gene (reference sequence). The CDR3: CASSSGRSGTDTQYF. Written as DNA, the CDR3 is TGTGCCAGCAGTTCCGGGAGGTCTGGCACAGATACGCAGTATTTT.

This clonotype showed up just a few times. V is TRBV27 and J is TRBJ2-5; 9 bases are shared with TRBD1. CDR1 and CDR2 from the germline V gene are MNHEY and SMNVEV (reference sequence). This CDR3 contains 15 residues. V dropped 0 bases and J dropped 5; count of bases not matched to a gene: 4. CDR3 protein: CASSLSGTGKETQYF. CDR3 in DNA: TGTGCCAGCAGTTTATCGGGGACAGGGAAGGAGACCCAGTACTTC.

The chain employs TRBV24-1 and TRBJ1-2; tentatively, D is TRBD1 (5 bases). Germline CDR1 reads KGHDR; CDR2 reads SFDVKD. The CDR3 spans 13 residues. The V and J ends lost 1 base and 8 bases respectively, with 10 bases between them. The CDR3 DNA reads TGTGCCACCAGTGATTTCTGGGGCAGCGGCTACACCTTC. Translating gives CATSDFWGSGYTF.

This clonotype came up a few times. The genes are TRBV2 and TRBJ1-5, with 7 positions matching TRBD1. With V trimmed by 3 bases and J by 7 bases, 9 bases remained unmatched. CDR3 size: 15 residues. The germline V gene encodes CDR1 SNHLY and CDR2 FYNNEI. Here the CDR3 reads CASSERTGENQPQHF. The CDR3 DNA sequence: TGTGCCAGCAGTGAGCGTACAGGGGAAAACCAGCCCCAGCATTTT.

This clonotype has a handful of counts. This chain connects TRBV6-1 to TRBJ1-6; D may be TRBD1 (6 bases). Deletions cut 7 bases from V and 8 bases from J, with 15 bases between. Per the germline V gene, CDR1 is MNHNS and CDR2 is SASEGT. The CDR3 length is 14 residues. CDR3 sequence (DNA): TGTGCCAGCACTAGCGGGCAGGGGTATTCACCCCTCCACTTT. Protein: CASTSGQGYSPLHF.

This clonotype was found a few times. V usage is TRBV29-1 and J usage is TRBJ2-3, with 8 nucleotides matching TRBD2. This CDR3 spans 14 amino acids. V dropped 3 bases and J dropped 2; count of bases not matched to a gene: 4. Germline values: CDR1 SQVTM, CDR2 ANQGSEA. CDR3 sequence: CSVDLRGATDTQYF. The DNA for the CDR3 is TGCAGCGTTGATCTGCGGGGGGCCACAGATACGCAGTATTTT.

The chain recombines TRBV6-5 with TRBJ2-4, with D hard to call. Deletions cut 0 bases from V and 7 bases from J, with 4 bases between. The CDR3 covers 12 residues. Per germline, CDR1 MNHEY and CDR2 SVGAGI. The CDR3 DNA sequence: TGTGCCAGCAGTTACTCTATGAACATTCAGTACTTC. It yields the protein CASSYSMNIQYF.

The chain links TRBV12-3 or TRBV12-4 to TRBJ1-2; TRBD1 is a possible D gene (5 bases). With 7 bases removed from V and 2 bases from J, the gap between germline ends came to 17 bases. The CDR3 has 15 amino acids. The CDR3 nucleotides read TGTGCCAGCACCCGTTCAGTGACAGCGAACTATGGCTACACCTTC. This translates into CASTRSVTANYGYTF.

The rearrangement uses TRBV30 and TRBJ1-2; perhaps TRBD1 as D (5 bases). Germline CDR1 GTSNPN, CDR2 SVGIG (reference sequence). The CDR3 has 13 residues. V gave up 1 base and J gave up 4 bases, with 10 bases separating them. CDR3 DNA sequence: TGTGCCTGGAGTGACCTGGGGGGCTATGGCTACACCTTC. Protein sequence: CAWSDLGGYGYTF.

This clonotype was detected only once. The CDR3 nucleotides are TGCAGTGCTGCGACGGGGGAATACTATGGCTACACCTTC. It is translated as CSAATGEYYGYTF. The chain is built from TRBV20-1 and TRBJ1-2, with D tentatively TRBD1 (5 bases). Looked up from germline, CDR1 is DFQATT and CDR2 is SNEGSKA (reference sequence). Trimming removed 5 bases at V and 3 bases at J, with 13 bases between. The CDR3 has 13 residues.

This chain uses TRBV5-1 with TRBJ2-1, with 8 positions matching TRBD1. V lost 7 bases and J lost 7; bases outside the gene matches: 7. Per germline, CDR1 SGHRS and CDR2 YFSETQ. This CDR3 is built from 13 residues. The CDR3 loop reads CASQGDRPNEQFF. CDR3 nucleotides: TGCGCCAGCCAGGGGGACAGGCCTAATGAGCAGTTCTTC.

For this clonotype: An end of the junction differs from the germline gene, which may be a read error. The chain is built from TRBV12-3 or TRBV12-4 and TRBJ1-2, with D unclear. The CDR3 length is 15 residues. The CDR3 DNA follows: TGTGCCAGCAGTCCCCTCTCGCGGAGTAACTATGGTTACACCTTC. Its protein product is CASSPLSRSNYGYTF.

The CDR3: CASSLPGQSAGEAFF. The CDR3 region has the DNA TGTGCCAGCAGCCTACCGGGACAGTCCGCGGGTGAAGCTTTCTTT. The genes are TRBV12-3 or TRBV12-4 and TRBJ1-1, with 7 bases fitting TRBD1. V gave up 6 bases and J gave up 7 bases; unmatched junction bases: 14. The CDR3 totals 15 residues.

V is TRBV5-1 and J is TRBJ1-1, with 7 bases fitting TRBD1. J was trimmed by 4 bases and V by 3 bases; bases with no gene match: 9. This CDR3 contains 15 residues. Germline V lookup: CDR1 SGHRS, CDR2 YFSETQ. The CDR3 coding sequence is TGCGCCAGCAGCTCAATCTCAGGGGGTGGCACTGAAGCTTTCTTT. Translation gives CASSSISGGGTEAFF.

The chain couples TRBV20-1 to TRBJ2-5, with 7 bases that match TRBD2. This CDR3 region has 16 residues. V dropped 3 bases and J dropped 1; count of bases not matched to a gene: 11. Germline V gene sequence: CDR1 DFQATT, CDR2 SNEGSKA (reference sequence). This CDR3 is CSASTIAAGFQETQYF. The CDR3, as DNA: TGCAGTGCTAGTACTATAGCAGCGGGGTTCCAAGAGACCCAGTACTTC.

There are a few counts of this clonotype. V and J are TRBV27 and TRBJ1-2; tentatively, D is TRBD1 (5 bases). The germline gives CDR1 MNHEY, CDR2 SMNVEV (reference sequence). The CDR3 runs to 14 residues. Deletions cut 5 bases from V and 8 bases from J, with 18 bases between. The CDR3 sequence is CASSPRDSGVGYTF. As DNA, the CDR3 is TGTGCCAGCAGTCCCCGGGACTCGGGTGTAGGCTACACCTTC.

There are many counts of this clonotype. The genes are TRBV7-3 and TRBJ2-1; 9 positions match TRBD2. The CDR3 contains 17 residues. CDR1 and CDR2 (germline): SGHTA, FQGTGA. V dropped 0 bases and J dropped 5; count of bases not matched to a gene: 8. This CDR3 is CASSLTTGGRADNEQFF. The CDR3 DNA reads TGTGCCAGCAGCTTAACGACGGGCGGGAGGGCCGACAATGAGCAGTTCTTC.

This clonotype was seen only a few times. V is TRBV6-6 and J is TRBJ1-1; D gene unclear. The CDR3 length is 11 residues. The germline V and J ends were trimmed by 0 bases and 11 bases, with 7 bases remaining between them. Germline V gene sequence: CDR1 MNHNY, CDR2 SVGAGI (reference sequence). CDR3 region: CASSYSTWAFF. CDR3 in DNA: TGTGCCAGCAGTTACTCTACGTGGGCTTTCTTT.

The chain combines TRBV12-3 or TRBV12-4 with TRBJ1-2; 8 bases fit TRBD1. There are 15 residues in the CDR3. With 2 bases clipped from V and 4 bases from J, the junction kept 6 bases outside the gene matches. In DNA form, the CDR3 reads TGTGCCAGCAGTTTACGGACAGGGTGGGCCTATGGCTACACCTTC. Its translation: CASSLRTGWAYGYTF.

The J gene is TRBJ1-2, the V gene TRBV5-1; tentative D call: TRBD1 (5 bases). The CDR3 totals 14 residues. V was cut by 1 base and J by 7 bases, with 14 bases left in between. The germline V gene has CDR1 SGHRS and CDR2 YFSETQ. As DNA, the CDR3 is TGCGCCAGCAGCTTGTCAGAGGACATTGGTGGCTACACCTTC. Its protein is CASSLSEDIGGYTF.

This rearrangement joins TRBV18 to TRBJ2-1, with D perhaps matching TRBD2 (5 bases). CDR3 size: 16 residues. Germline V gene lookup returns CDR1 KGHSH and CDR2 LQKENI. V lost 0 bases, J lost 0 bases, and 9 bases lay in between. The CDR3 loop reads CASSPPRASSYNEQFF. CDR3 bases: TGTGCCAGCTCACCACCGCGGGCGAGCTCCTACAATGAGCAGTTCTTC. The full variable domain, its missing parts supplied by reference TRBV18 and TRBJ2-1, is NAGVMQNPRHLVRRRGQEARLRCSPMKGHSHVYWYRQLPEEGLKFMVYLQKENIIDESGMPKERFSAEFPKEGPSILRIQQVVRGDSAAYFCASSPPRASSYNEQFFGPGTRLTVL.

In its sample, this clonotype was seen many times. The chain recombines TRBV4-1 with TRBJ2-1, with D perhaps matching TRBD1 (5 bases). Trimming took off 0 bases at V and 8 bases at J, with 17 bases between the two ends. Germline assignment: CDR1 MGHRA and CDR2 YSYEKL. The CDR3 runs to 16 residues. In DNA, the CDR3 is TGCGCCAGCAGCCAAGACAGGGCATCAAGGTGGGATGAGCAGTTCTTC. Protein: CASSQDRASRWDEQFF.

This clonotype has just a few counts. The chain joins TRBV5-5 to TRBJ2-1, with TRBD2 as a possible D gene (6 bases). The CDR3 runs to 15 residues. V lost 1 base, J lost 7 bases, and 15 bases lay in between. From germline, CDR1 is SGHKS and CDR2 YYEKEE (reference sequence). This chain's CDR3 is CASSLMGGRGNEQFF. In DNA form, the CDR3 reads TGTGCCAGCAGCTTGATGGGAGGTCGAGGGAATGAGCAGTTCTTC.

V and J are TRBV24-1 and TRBJ1-1; no clear D gene. The CDR3 length is 12 residues. The V gene lost 0 bases and the J gene lost 7 bases, with 5 bases spanning the gap. Germline CDR1 KGHDR, CDR2 SFDVKD. The CDR3 spells CATSDLVGEAFF. The CDR3 DNA reads TGTGCCACCAGTGATTTGGTGGGTGAAGCTTTCTTT.

The CDR3 protein is CASSQEWRGPSYEQYF. The CDR3, as DNA: TGCGCCAGCAGCCAAGAATGGCGGGGGCCCTCCTACGAGCAGTACTTC. The V gene is TRBV4-1, the J gene TRBJ2-7; tentative D call: TRBD2 (7 bases). Germline lookup yields CDR1 MGHRA and CDR2 YSYEKL. The CDR3 consists of 16 residues. Trimming shortened V by 0 bases and J by 0 bases, and 12 bases separated the two germline ends.

V usage is TRBV20-1 and J usage is TRBJ2-7; TRBD1 aligns across 7 bases. The junction had 7 bases not matched to a gene; V was cut back by 6 bases and J by 2 bases. The length of the CDR3 is 13 residues. Germline lookup yields CDR1 DFQATT and CDR2 SNEGSKA (reference sequence). This chain's CDR3 is CSAAGGITYEQYF. In DNA, the CDR3 is TGCAGTGCAGCAGGGGGTATAACCTACGAGCAGTACTTC.

This clonotype has just a few counts. Relative to the germline gene, one junction end is altered; a read error may explain this. This rearrangement joins TRBV3-1 to TRBJ1-4, with 7 bases lining up with TRBD1. The V gene's germline CDR1 is LGHDT and CDR2 YNNKEL (reference sequence). CDR3 length equals 12 residues. The CDR3 sequence is CASSQGQRYPTF. CDR3 DNA sequence: TGTGCCAGCAGCCAGGGACAGCGCTACCCGACTTTT.